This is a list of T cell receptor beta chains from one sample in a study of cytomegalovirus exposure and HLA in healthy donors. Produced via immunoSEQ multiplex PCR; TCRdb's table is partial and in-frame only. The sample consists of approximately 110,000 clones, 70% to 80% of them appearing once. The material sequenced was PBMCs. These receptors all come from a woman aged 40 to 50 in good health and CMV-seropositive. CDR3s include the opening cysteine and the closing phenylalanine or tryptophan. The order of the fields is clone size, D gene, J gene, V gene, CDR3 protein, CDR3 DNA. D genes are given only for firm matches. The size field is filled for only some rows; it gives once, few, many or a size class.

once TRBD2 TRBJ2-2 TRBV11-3 CASSPLAGGPGGELFF TGTGCCAGCAGTCCACTAGCGGGAGGCCCGGGCGGGGAGCTGTTTTTT
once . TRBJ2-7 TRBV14 CASSQGWATGSYEQYF TGTGCCAGCAGCCAAGGCTGGGCGACAGGTAGCTACGAGCAGTACTTC
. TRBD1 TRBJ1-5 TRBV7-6 CASSSGQGANNQPQHF TGTGCCAGCAGCTCCGGACAGGGGGCTAACAATCAGCCCCAGCATTTT
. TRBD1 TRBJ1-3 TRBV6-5 CASSNQGAGNTIYF TGTGCCAGCAGTAATCAGGGGGCTGGAAACACCATATATTTT
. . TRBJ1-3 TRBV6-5 CASSTSPRNAIYF TGTGCCAGCAGCACATCCCCTAGAAACGCCATATATTTT
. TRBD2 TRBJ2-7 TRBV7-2 CASSLDGLAGGEQYF TGTGCCAGCAGCTTAGATGGACTAGCGGGGGGGGAGCAGTACTTC
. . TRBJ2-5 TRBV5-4 CASSSNQGSETQYF TGTGCCAGCAGCTCGAACCAGGGTTCGGAGACCCAGTACTTC
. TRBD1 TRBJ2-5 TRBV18 CASSPSDRVRETQYF TGTGCCAGCTCACCCTCGGACAGGGTGCGAGAGACCCAGTACTTC
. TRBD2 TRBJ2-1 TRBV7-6 CASSLSALAGVPSYNEQFF TGTGCCAGCAGCTTAAGCGCGCTAGCGGGAGTCCCCTCCTACAATGAGCAGTTCTTC
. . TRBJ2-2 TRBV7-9 CASILFITGHLRGELFF TGTGCCAGCATCCTCTTTATTACAGGGCACCTTCGAGGGGAGCTGTTTTTT
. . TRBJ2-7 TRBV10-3 CAISEGQGREQYF TGTGCCATCAGTGAAGGGCAGGGGCGGGAGCAGTACTTC
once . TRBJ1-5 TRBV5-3 CARSFQGFNQPQHF TGTGCCAGAAGCTTCCAGGGGTTCAATCAGCCCCAGCATTTT
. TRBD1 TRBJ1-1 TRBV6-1 CASSGYGTGVSEAFF TGTGCCAGCAGTGGCTATGGGACAGGGGTTAGTGAAGCTTTCTTT
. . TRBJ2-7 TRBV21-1 CASSWGWGQGAEEQYF .
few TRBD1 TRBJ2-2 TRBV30 CAWSPQGIRAGELFF TGTGCCTGGAGTCCACAGGGGATTCGGGCCGGGGAGCTGTTTTTT
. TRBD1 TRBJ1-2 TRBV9 CASSRQGNYGYTF TGTGCCAGCAGCCGACAGGGGAACTATGGCTACACCTTC
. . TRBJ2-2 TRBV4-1 CASSQLGGATGELFF TGCGCCAGCAGCCAACTGGGGGGGGCCACCGGGGAGCTGTTTTTT
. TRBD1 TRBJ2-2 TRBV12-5 CASGHGTGFSGELFF TGTGCTAGTGGCCATGGGACAGGGTTCTCCGGGGAGCTGTTTTTT
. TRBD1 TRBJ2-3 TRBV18 CASSSRTGASTDTQYF TGTGCCAGCTCATCCCGGACAGGGGCGAGCACAGATACGCAGTATTTT
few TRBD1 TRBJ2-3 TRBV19 CASRGTGGTDTQYF TGTGCCAGTAGGGGGACAGGGGGAACAGATACGCAGTATTTT
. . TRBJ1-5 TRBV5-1 CASSLEGADNQPQHF TGCGCCAGCAGCTTGGAAGGGGCAGATAATCAGCCCCAGCATTTT
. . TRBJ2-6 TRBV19 CASTLFSGANVLTF TGTGCCAGTACCCTATTCTCTGGGGCCAACGTCCTGACTTTC
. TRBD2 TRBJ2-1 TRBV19 CASRTTSGSNEQFF TGTGCCAGTAGAACGACTAGCGGGAGCAATGAGCAGTTCTTC
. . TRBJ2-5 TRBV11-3 CASSLVRGYGETQYF TGTGCCAGCAGCTTAGTAAGAGGGTATGGAGAGACCCAGTACTTC
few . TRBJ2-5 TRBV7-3 CASSLGLARQETQYF TGTGCCAGCAGCTTAGGTCTAGCCCGGCAAGAGACCCAGTACTTC
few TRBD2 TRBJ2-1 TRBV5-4 CASSVTGGRDEQFF TGTGCCAGCAGCGTGACGGGGGGGCGGGATGAGCAGTTCTTC
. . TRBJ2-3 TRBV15 CATSTLVGGRDTQYF TGTGCCACCAGCACCCTAGTGGGGGGGCGAGATACGCAGTATTTT
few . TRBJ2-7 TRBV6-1 CASSTDSTYEQYF TGTGCCAGCAGTACGGACAGCACCTACGAGCAGTACTTC
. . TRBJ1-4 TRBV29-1 CSALTVNEKLFF TGCAGCGCTCTGACAGTCAATGAAAAACTGTTTTTT
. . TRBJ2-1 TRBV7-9 CASSSYRDYNEQFF TGTGCCAGCAGCTCATACCGGGATTACAATGAGCAGTTCTTC
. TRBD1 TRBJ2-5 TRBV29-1 CSGYSGQFQETQYF TGCAGCGGATACTCGGGACAGTTCCAAGAGACCCAGTACTTC
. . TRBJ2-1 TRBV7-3 CASSLTGVDEQFF TGTGCCAGCAGCTTAACAGGGGTGGATGAGCAGTTCTTC
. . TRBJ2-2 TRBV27 CASRVHTGELFF TGTGCCAGCCGAGTCCACACCGGGGAGCTGTTTTTT
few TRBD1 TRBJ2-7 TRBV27 CASRSTGGMDEQYF TGTGCCAGCAGATCGACAGGGGGGATGGACGAGCAGTACTTC
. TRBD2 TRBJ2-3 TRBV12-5 CASGKQSGATDTQYF TGTGCTAGTGGTAAGCAAAGCGGGGCAACAGATACGCAGTATTTT
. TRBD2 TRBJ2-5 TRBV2 CASGGGIQETQYF TGTGCCAGCGGGGGGGGGATCCAAGAGACCCAGTACTTC
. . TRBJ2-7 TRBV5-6 CASSLLGEDYYEQYF TGTGCCAGCAGCTTGTTGGGGGAGGATTACTACGAGCAGTACTTC
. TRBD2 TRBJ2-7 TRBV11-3 CASSRGEFTIYEQYF TGTGCCAGCAGCCGGGGGGAATTCACAATCTACGAGCAGTACTTC
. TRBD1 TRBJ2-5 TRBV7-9 CASSPGTGGLETQYF TGTGCCAGCAGCCCCGGGACAGGGGGCTTGGAGACCCAGTACTTC
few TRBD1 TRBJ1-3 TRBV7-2 CASSLQGQMVGNTIYF TGTGCCAGCAGCTTACAGGGACAGATGGTTGGAAACACCATATATTTT
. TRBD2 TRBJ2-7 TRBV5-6 CASSPPWGGRHLVYEQYF TGTGCCAGCAGCCCACCCTGGGGCGGGAGGCATCTAGTCTACGAGCAGTACTTC